These 19 T cell receptor beta chains were sequenced from one sample in a study of blood T cell repertoires in COVID-19. Clones were read by immunoSEQ multiplex PCR, and TCRdb kept only the in-frame ones, dropping some. Found here are 95,000 or so clones, approximately 86% of them singletons; the top ten hold more than 1%. The sample consisted of peripheral blood. Receptors originate from a man of 80 years or more with active or convalescent COVID-19.

The chain joins TRBV9 to TRBJ2-2, with a possible D match to TRBD1 (6 bases). Germline V gives CDR1 SGDLS, CDR2 YYNGEE. The CDR3 contains 14 residues. Between the trimmed V and J ends, which lost 4 bases and 3 bases, there was a span of 10 bases. CDR3 in DNA: TGTGCCAGCAGCACCAGGGGTGACACCGGGGAGCTGTTTTTT. Protein product: CASSTRGDTGELFF. Full variable domain (rest looked up from reference TRBV9 and TRBJ2-2): DSGVTQTPKHLITATGQRVTLRCSPRSGDLSVYWYQQSLDQGLQFLIQYYNGEERAKGNILERFSAQQFPDLHSELNLSSLELGDSALYFCASSTRGDTGELFFGEGSRLTVL.

The chain combines TRBV4-3 with TRBJ2-2; 10 nucleotides line up with TRBD1. V lost 4 bases, J lost 3 bases, and 8 bases stayed unmatched. Germline CDR1 reads LGHNA; CDR2 reads YSLEER. The CDR3 extends over 17 amino acids. CDR3 residues: CASSPLPGTGDTGELFF. The CDR3 DNA is TGCGCCAGCAGCCCTCTACCCGGGACAGGGGACACCGGGGAGCTGTTTTTT.

This chain joins TRBV7-2 and TRBJ2-3; 8 positions match TRBD2. Looked up from germline, CDR1 is SGHTA and CDR2 is FQGNSA. CDR3 length equals 17 residues. J was trimmed by 4 bases and V by 2 bases; bases with no gene match: 11. The CDR3 reads CASSLNGGAGVADTQYF. The CDR3 DNA follows: TGTGCCAGCAGCTTAAACGGCGGAGCGGGAGTCGCAGATACGCAGTATTTT.

V usage is TRBV19 and J usage is TRBJ2-2, with D possibly matching TRBD1 (5 bases). The V end was cut by 0 bases, the J end by 9 bases, with 11 bases between. The germline gives CDR1 LNHDA, CDR2 SQIVND (reference sequence). There are 14 residues in the CDR3. The DNA of the CDR3 is TGTGCCAGTAGTATAGATTGGCAGGGCCGGGAGCTGTTTTTT. As protein: CASSIDWQGRELFF.

The CDR3 DNA is TGTGCCACCACGGACAACACAGATACGCAGTATTTT. This sequence encodes CATTDNTDTQYF. J is TRBJ2-3 and V is TRBV10-3; tentative D call: TRBD1 (5 bases). Trimming took off 10 bases at V and 2 bases at J, with 10 bases between the two ends. Germline V CDR1 and CDR2: ENHRY, SYGVKD. CDR3 size: 12 residues.

V and J are TRBV7-9 and TRBJ2-3, with D tentatively TRBD2 (6 bases). V lost 5 bases and J lost 0, with 18 bases in between. The CDR3 is 17 amino acids. Looked up from germline, CDR1 is SEHNR and CDR2 is FQNEAQ (reference sequence). The CDR3 nucleotides are TGTGCCAGCAGCCCCGGGAACGGGGGACGTAGCACAGATACGCAGTATTTT. Its translation is CASSPGNGGRSTDTQYF.

The chain links TRBV7-2 to TRBJ1-1; TRBD1 matches at 7 bases. This CDR3 has 13 residues. CDR1 and CDR2 (germline): SGHTA, FQGNSA. Trimming took 5 bases from V and 5 from J; bases not matched to a gene: 5. The chain's CDR3 is CASSPGTATEAFF. The CDR3 DNA follows: TGTGCCAGCAGCCCGGGGACAGCTACTGAAGCTTTCTTT. Full variable domain (outside the CDR3, taken from reference TRBV7-2 and TRBJ1-1): GAGVSQSPSNKVTEKGKDVELRCDPISGHTALYWYRQSLGQGLEFLIYFQGNSAPDKSGLPSDRFSAERTGGSVSTLTIQRTQQEDSAVYLCASSPGTATEAFFGQGTRLTVV.

The chain uses TRBV7-9 and TRBJ2-1, with 15 bases aligning to TRBD2. Per germline, CDR1 SEHNR and CDR2 FQNEAQ (reference sequence). This CDR3 spans 17 amino acids. The V and J ends lost 3 bases and 5 bases, in that order; junction bases with no gene match: 5. Here the CDR3 DNA reads TGTGCCAGCAGCTTCAGGACTAGCGGGAGGGCCAACAATGAGCAGTTCTTC. This sequence encodes CASSFRTSGRANNEQFF.

This sequence joins TRBV10-3 and TRBJ2-1; tentatively, D is TRBD2 (6 bases). V was clipped by 3 bases and J by 2 bases, with 11 bases between them. Germline V gene lookup returns CDR1 ENHRY and CDR2 SYGVKD. The CDR3 sequence is 15 residues long. DNA for the CDR3: TGTGCCATCAGTGATGGGCGGGGCGCCTACAATGAGCAGTTCTTC. Its protein is CAISDGRGAYNEQFF.

The rearrangement links TRBV4-3 to TRBJ2-1; 8 bases map to TRBD1. The J segment lost 7 bases and the V segment lost 0 bases, leaving 8 bases of the junction unmatched. Germline lookup yields CDR1 LGHNA and CDR2 YSLEER. This CDR3 has 16 residues. The CDR3, as DNA: TGCGCCAGCAGCCAAGATTCCAGGGGGCAATGGAATGAGCAGTTCTTC. It codes for CASSQDSRGQWNEQFF.

This clone has just one count. The V gene is TRBV7-2, the J gene TRBJ2-3, with 10 bases aligning to TRBD2. The CDR3 runs 16 residues. Trimming at V came to 5 bases and at J to 3 bases, leaving 8 bases not matched to a gene. Germline V lookup: CDR1 SGHTA, CDR2 FQGNSA. In DNA, the CDR3 is TGTGCCAGCAGCACCGTAGCGGGAGGCAAGACAGATACGCAGTATTTT. Translating gives CASSTVAGGKTDTQYF.

The V call is TRBV28, the J call TRBJ2-1, with TRBD2 matching 10 bases. The germline gives CDR1 MDHEN, CDR2 SYDVKM. Trimming removed 5 bases from V and 7 bases from J; junction bases left unmatched: 8. The length of the CDR3 is 15 residues. The CDR3 protein is CASSLLAGVGNEQFF. CDR3 in DNA: TGTGCCAGCAGTCTTCTAGCGGGAGTAGGTAATGAGCAGTTCTTC.

This rearrangement joins TRBV3-1 (or the pseudogene TRBV3-2) to TRBJ1-2, with D maybe TRBD1 (6 bases). This CDR3 spans 13 amino acids. V gave up 0 bases and J gave up 7 bases, with 9 bases separating them. Germline V gene lookup returns CDR1 LGHDT and CDR2 YNNKEL (reference sequence). The DNA of the CDR3 is TGTGCCAGCAGCCAAGATATGGACAGTGGCTACACCTTC. Protein product: CASSQDMDSGYTF.

The genes are TRBV12-5 and TRBJ1-5; D remains unclear. V was clipped by 3 bases and J by 4 bases, with 7 bases between them. Looked up from germline, CDR1 is LGHNT and CDR2 is FRNRAP. CDR3 length: 13 residues. Written as DNA, the CDR3 is TGTGCTAGTGGTTTATTCGGGAATCAGCCCCAGCATTTT. Protein product: CASGLFGNQPQHF.

This clone turned up a few times. The rearrangement uses TRBV18 and TRBJ1-1, with no clear D. CDR3 length equals 12 residues. The germline V and J ends were trimmed by 4 bases and 4 bases, with 7 bases remaining between them. CDR1 KGHSH and CDR2 LQKENI come from the germline V gene. The CDR3 DNA is TGTGCCAGCTCACGGCGGGGCACTGAAGCTTTCTTT. This translates into CASSRRGTEAFF.

V usage is TRBV4-2 and J usage is TRBJ2-2; 10 bases are a match to TRBD2. The germline V gene has CDR1 LGHNA and CDR2 YNFKEQ. This CDR3 has 16 amino acids. V was pared by 1 base and J by 7 bases, with 6 bases of the junction left unmatched. CDR3 protein: CASSQVSSGRDGELFF. For the CDR3, the DNA is TGTGCCAGCAGCCAAGTTTCTAGCGGGAGAGACGGGGAGCTGTTTTTT.

The V gene is TRBV7-3, the J gene TRBJ1-2, with 7 bases that match TRBD1. This CDR3 is built from 13 residues. Trimming took 2 bases from V and 6 from J; bases not matched to a gene: 3. Germline CDR1 is SGHTA and CDR2 is FQGTGA. In DNA, the CDR3 is TGTGCCAGCAGCTTACGACAGGGCGATGGCTACACCTTC. Amino acid sequence: CASSLRQGDGYTF.

The chain carries TRBV4-1 and TRBJ1-3; a weak D match, TRBD1 (6 bases). This CDR3 has 16 amino acids. With 6 bases removed from V and 0 bases from J, the gap between germline ends came to 15 bases. Per germline, CDR1 MGHRA and CDR2 YSYEKL. The CDR3: CASSQQGSSSGNTIYF. The CDR3 region has the DNA TGCGCCAGCAGTCAACAGGGTTCCAGCTCTGGAAACACCATATATTTT.

V gene TRBV19 combines with J gene TRBJ2-1; 7 nucleotides match TRBD2. From germline, CDR1 is LNHDA and CDR2 SQIVND (reference sequence). This CDR3 comprises 15 residues. The J segment lost 4 bases and the V segment lost 5 bases, leaving 8 bases of the junction unmatched. Here the CDR3 DNA reads TGTGCCAGTAGTTCGACTAGGGGAGGGTACAATGAGCAGTTCTTC. Amino acid sequence: CASSSTRGGYNEQFF.